This T cell receptor beta chain was profiled in a study of CD8 T cells in Susac syndrome. The RNA input was 0.5 to 1 ug, and it was reverse transcribed with random hexamers. MiXCR was run by TCRdb on the immunoSEQ multiplex PCR reads, yielding one entry per CDR3 protein. The sample has 150,000 or so distinct CDR3 sequences; 85% to 95% are singletons. This CDR3 spans 13 amino acids. Losses at the gene ends were 4 bases for V and 10 bases for J; bases not matched to a gene: 7. CDR1 and CDR2 (germline): SGHTA, FQGNSA. The chain couples TRBV7-2 to TRBJ2-1; TRBD2 matches 7 bases. This clonotype originated in a human donor with Susac syndrome. The material sequenced was CD4+ T cells from PBMCs. The CDR3 DNA follows: TGTGCCAGCAGCTCCCAAAGGGGAGGGGAGCAGTTCTTC. It yields the protein CASSSQRGGEQFF.